A selection of T cell receptor beta chains follows, all from one sample in a study of graft-versus-host responses after intestinal transplantation. Antigens for these TCRs are unknown. The repertoire was sequenced with immunoSEQ multiplex PCR; TCRdb's copy has only in-frame clones and lacks some. The data contain approximately 75,000 clones, about 94% of them seen just once; the ten biggest clones take up less than 0.55%. The starting material was unstimulated CD8+ T cells sorted from spleen or lymph node cells, obtained before intestinal transplant. The receptors come from a human donor who received an intestinal transplant. Both conserved end residues are trimmed from each CDR3. The order of the fields is D gene, clone size, J gene, V gene, CDR3 protein. A D gene is named only where the DNA matches it firmly. A row's size may be missing; if present it is once, few, many or a size class.

TRBD2 | NA | TRBJ2-1 | TRBV6-1 | ASSEVWTRLGEQF
TRBD2 | NA | TRBJ2-1 | TRBV10-1 | ASRVLTSGRDNEQF
TRBD1 | NA | TRBJ1-5 | TRBV27 | ASSAGQVDQPQH
NA | NA | TRBJ1-1 | TRBV6-6 | ASEPDLGLDSSGAF
TRBD1 | NA | TRBJ2-4 | TRBV4-2 | ASSQEFRDSFSHDQY
NA | NA | TRBJ2-3 | TRBV19 | ASSPGQVGTDTQY
NA | NA | TRBJ1-1 | TRBV6-5 | ASSYDGFEAF
NA | once | TRBJ2-1 | TRBV4-2 | ASSQVRRSNEQF
TRBD2 | NA | TRBJ2-2 | TRBV14 | ASSPGPAETSTGGELF
NA | NA | TRBJ2-7 | TRBV14 | ASSQESQRYPYEQY